The T cell receptor beta chain under discussion was sequenced for a study of regulatory T cells in long-lasting Graves disease. To make TCR beta libraries, researchers used iRepertoire HTBI primers and Arm-PCR of CDR3 regions. TCRdb re-called the multiplex PCR reads with MiXCR, one entry per CDR3 protein. The table has 450,000 to 600,000 distinct CDR3 sequences, about 17% seen once. The CDR3 totals 15 residues. Germline CDR1 is SGHTA and CDR2 is FQGNSA. Trimming cost V 6 bases and J 0 bases; bases outside gene matches: 5. The sample holds many counts of this clonotype. The sample's time point: newly diagnosed GD, antithyroid drugs for less than 3 months. Preparation of the TCR library used RNA extracted from PBMCs. This same sample was also part of a study on T cells in Graves' hyperthyroidism and ophthalmopathy.

V and J are TRBV7-2 and TRBJ1-1; TRBD1 aligns across 9 bases. This specimen was peripheral blood mononuclear cells (PBMCs), taken at new diagnosis, from a patient treated with antithyroid drugs. This TCR was sampled from a man aged 35-49 years with Graves disease. The CDR3 nucleotides are TGTGCCAGCAGGAGGGACAGGGTGCTGAACACTGAAGCTTTCTTT. It specifies CASRRDRVLNTEAFF.